This TCR beta chain was captured in a study of CD8+CD57+ T cells in acquired aplastic anemia. Selection for sequencing was limited to patients who had shown CD8+CD57+ cell expansion by flow cytometry. Remarks on this clonotype: One base away lies a much larger clone, so this may be a sequencing read error.

Trimming removed 4 bases from V and 5 bases from J, with 22 bases in between. Germline V gives CDR1 SGHRS, CDR2 YFSETQ. This CDR3 has 17 residues. The template for TCR beta VDJ and CDR3 sequence profiling was genomic DNA. A single record per CDR3 protein comes from TCRdb applying MiXCR to the reads. The sample carries around 200,000 distinct CDR3 sequences, roughly 50% recorded once. The rearrangement uses TRBV5-1 and TRBJ1-3, with a tentative D call TRBD1 (6 bases). The sequencing input was sorted CD4+, CD8+, or CD8+CD57+ T cells (not recorded which) from PBMCs. This receptor was identified in a human donor with aplastic anemia. The CDR3 sequence is CASSRGVNRDTRNTIYF. CDR3 nucleotides: TGCGCCAGCAGCCGAGGTGTCAACCGGGACACTAGAAACACCATATATTTT.